Below are 4 T cell receptor beta chains sequenced from a single sample in a study of neurological immune-mediated disorders. One entry per CDR3 protein results from TCRdb running MiXCR on the 5' RACE reads. The sample contains 55,000 to 70,000 distinct CDR3 sequences, around 5.1% of which appear only once. Input material: PBMCs. The receptors come from a human donor with multiple sclerosis. The donor label of this sample is uncertain.

This clonotype was seen ten or more times. V usage is TRBV5-1 and J usage is TRBJ2-7; the D call may be TRBD1 or TRBD2 (5 bases each). Trimming removed 0 bases from V and 7 bases from J, with 14 bases in between. This CDR3 has 14 amino acids. Germline V lookup: CDR1 SGHRS, CDR2 YFSETQ. CDR3 sequence reads: CASSLVPGPAEQYF. Here the CDR3 DNA reads TGCGCCAGCAGCTTGGTTCCGGGACCTGCTGAGCAGTACTTC.

This clonotype was found many times. The chain uses TRBV3-1 and TRBJ1-6; no reliable D call. CDR3 length: 14 amino acids. The V end lost 6 bases, the J end lost 10 bases, and 16 bases lay between the germline ends. The germline gives CDR1 LGHDT, CDR2 YNNKEL (reference sequence). The CDR3 region is CASRLWGTNSPLHF. CDR3 nucleotide sequence: TGTGCCAGCAGACTGTGGGGTACGAACTCACCCCTCCACTTT.

At least ten counts were recorded for this clonotype. The chain uses TRBV19 and TRBJ2-3; D is undetermined. Trimming left V 7 bases short and J 3 bases short, with 5 bases between. CDR1 is LNHDA and CDR2 is SQIVND in the germline V gene (reference sequence). The CDR3 has 11 amino acids. CDR3: CASIGTDTQYF. The CDR3 region has the DNA TGTGCCAGTATAGGAACAGATACGCAGTATTTT. Combining the CDR3 with reference TRBV19 and TRBJ2-3 gives the whole variable domain DGGITQSPKYLFRKEGQNVTLSCEQNLNHDAMYWYRQDPGQGLRLIYYSQIVNDFQKGDIAEGYSVSREKKESFPLTVTSAQKNPTAFYLCASIGTDTQYFGPGTRLTVL.

This clonotype was picked up many times. J is TRBJ2-6 and V is TRBV9, with D perhaps TRBD1 or TRBD2 (5 bases each). V lost 2 bases to trimming and J lost 2 bases, with 14 bases between them. The CDR3 totals 17 residues. CDR1 is SGDLS, CDR2 YYNGEE, per germline. The CDR3 bases are TGTGCCAGCAGCGTTTCGGGGCAGGCAACTGGGGCCAACGTCCTGACTTTC. Amino acid sequence: CASSVSGQATGANVLTF.